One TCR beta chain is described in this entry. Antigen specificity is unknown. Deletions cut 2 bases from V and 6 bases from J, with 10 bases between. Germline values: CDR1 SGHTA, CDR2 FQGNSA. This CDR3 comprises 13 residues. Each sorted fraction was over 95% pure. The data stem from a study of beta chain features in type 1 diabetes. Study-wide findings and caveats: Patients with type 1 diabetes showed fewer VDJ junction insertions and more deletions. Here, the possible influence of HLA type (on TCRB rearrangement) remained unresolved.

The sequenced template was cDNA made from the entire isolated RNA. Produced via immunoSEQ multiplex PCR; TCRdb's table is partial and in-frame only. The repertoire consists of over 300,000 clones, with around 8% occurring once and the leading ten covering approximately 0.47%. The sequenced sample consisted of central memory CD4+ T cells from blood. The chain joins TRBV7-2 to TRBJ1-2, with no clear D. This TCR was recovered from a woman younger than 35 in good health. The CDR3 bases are TGTGCCAGCAGCTTAATTAGCGGAAATGGCTACACCTTC. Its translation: CASSLISGNGYTF.